The 3 T cell receptor beta chains in this list originate from one sample, sequenced in a study of chemoradiotherapy in HPV16-positive cancers. Only in-frame clones appear in the TCRdb table, and some are missing; sequencing was by immunoSEQ multiplex PCR. The sample consists of fewer than 40,000 clones, 92% of them appearing once. The sequences come from blood, collected from a patient who underwent chemoradiotherapy. Source of these receptors: a human donor with HPV-associated anogenital cancer.

V usage is TRBV6-5 and J usage is TRBJ2-1; weak D call: TRBD1 (6 bases). This CDR3 is built from 14 residues. V gave up 8 bases and J gave up 3 bases, with 14 bases separating them. In germline, CDR1 is MNHEY, CDR2 SVGAGI. In DNA, the CDR3 is TGTGCCAGCCATCCCCCGGGACACTACAATGAGCAGTTCTTC. Amino acids: CASHPPGHYNEQFF.

This sequence joins TRBV11-2 and TRBJ2-7, with D perhaps assigned TRBD1 or TRBD2 (5 bases each). Trimming took off 7 bases at V and 2 bases at J, with 24 bases between the two ends. The germline V gene has CDR1 SGHAT and CDR2 FQNNGV. This CDR3 has 17 amino acids. The CDR3 loop reads CASTNRPGAGKAYEQYF. The DNA of the CDR3 is TGTGCCAGCACCAACCGACCCGGGGCTGGTAAGGCCTACGAGCAGTACTTC.

This rearrangement joins TRBV25-1 to TRBJ2-7; 9 bases are a match to TRBD1. The length of the CDR3 is 15 residues. J gave up 0 bases and V 3 bases, and 3 bases lay outside the gene matches. Germline V gives CDR1 MGHDK, CDR2 SYGVNS. The CDR3 nucleotides read TGTGCCAGCAGTGACACAGGGGGCCACTCCTACGAGCAGTACTTC. This gives the protein CASSDTGGHSYEQYF.